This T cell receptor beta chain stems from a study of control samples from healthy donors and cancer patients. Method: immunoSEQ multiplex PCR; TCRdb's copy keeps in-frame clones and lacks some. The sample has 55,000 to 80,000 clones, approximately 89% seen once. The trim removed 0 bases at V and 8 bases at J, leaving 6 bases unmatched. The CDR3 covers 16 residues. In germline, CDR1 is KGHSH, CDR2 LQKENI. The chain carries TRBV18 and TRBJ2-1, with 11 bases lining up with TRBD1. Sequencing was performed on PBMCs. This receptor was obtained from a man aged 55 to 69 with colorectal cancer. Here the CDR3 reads CASSPPLGQGADEQFF. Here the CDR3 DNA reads TGTGCCAGCTCACCACCGCTCGGACAGGGGGCCGATGAGCAGTTCTTC.